The clone carrying this T cell receptor beta chain came up a few times. These data belong to a study of T-cell memory formation after mild COVID-19. CDR1 LNHDA and CDR2 SQIVND come from the germline V gene (reference sequence). The CDR3 loop spans 16 amino acids. V was shortened by 6 bases and J by 2 bases, with 16 bases between the two germline ends. In TCRdb, the 5' RACE reads were re-called with MiXCR into one record per CDR3 protein. The sample has approximately 450,000 distinct CDR3 sequences; roughly 18% are singletons. The sequence was collected from an adult woman who had mild COVID-19 (a few samples of this study predate the infection). Cell type and time point are not known. The chain has TRBV19 and TRBJ2-2; no clear D. Sequencing input: PBMCs or a T cell subset sorted from them (not recorded which). DNA for the CDR3: TGTGCCAGTAGCCCCCGAGCAGCGACTAACACCGGGGAGCTGTTTTTT. Amino acids: CASSPRAATNTGELFF.